Following are 18 T cell receptor beta chains from one sample sequenced in a study of T cells after yellow fever vaccination. TCRdb itself ran the 5' RACE reads through MiXCR, one entry per CDR3 protein. The sample includes 300,000 to 350,000 distinct CDR3 sequences, roughly 8% of them seen just once. The sample consisted of PBMCs, taken approximately 47 days after the first yellow fever vaccination. Receptor source: a man younger than 35 who received the YFV17D yellow fever vaccine.

The V and J genes are TRBV4-3 and TRBJ2-2; D possibly corresponds to TRBD1 (6 bases). This CDR3 region has 15 residues. V was shortened by 0 bases and J by 4 bases, with 9 bases between the two germline ends. Germline assignment: CDR1 LGHNA and CDR2 YSLEER. CDR3 DNA sequence: TGCGCCAGCAGCCAAGATATCAGGGGCACCGGGGAGCTGTTTTTT. Protein sequence: CASSQDIRGTGELFF.

At least ten counts were recorded for this clonotype. The genes are TRBV2 and TRBJ1-5, with D possibly matching TRBD1 (6 bases). The CDR3 has 16 amino acids. The germline V gene encodes CDR1 SNHLY and CDR2 FYNNEI. With 3 bases removed from V and 0 bases from J, the gap between germline ends came to 12 bases. Written as DNA, the CDR3 is TGTGCCAGCAGTGAGCAGGGGCACTATAGCAATCAGCCCCAGCATTTT. Amino acids: CASSEQGHYSNQPQHF.

This clonotype was observed many times. This chain joins TRBV7-2 and TRBJ1-2; D is ambiguous. Per germline, CDR1 SGHTA and CDR2 FQGNSA. There are 13 residues in the CDR3. V was pared by 3 bases and J by 0 bases, with 5 bases between. As DNA, the CDR3 is TGTGCCAGCAGCTTTGACACTAACTATGGCTACACCTTC. Residues: CASSFDTNYGYTF.

This chain connects TRBV19 to TRBJ2-7, with a possible D match to TRBD2 (5 bases). The CDR3 is 14 residues long. Trimming removed 6 bases from V and 4 bases from J, with 16 bases in between. CDR1 is LNHDA and CDR2 is SQIVND in the germline V gene (reference sequence). CDR3 sequence (DNA): TGTGCCAGTAGGGAATTGAGGACTGCTTACGAGCAGTACTTC. Its translation is CASRELRTAYEQYF.

A few counts support this clonotype. Relative to the germline gene, one junction end is altered; a read error may explain this. This chain joins TRBV7-7 and TRBJ2-5; D perhaps matches TRBD1 (5 bases). The germline V gene has CDR1 SSHAT and CDR2 FNYEAQ (reference sequence). The CDR3 is made up of 14 amino acids. In DNA form, the CDR3 reads TGTGCTAGCAGCCCGCAGCAGGGACAAGAGACCCAGTACTTC. It translates to CASSPQQGQETQYF.

The chain couples TRBV6-5 to TRBJ1-1; 10 nucleotides agree with TRBD1. This CDR3 region has 16 residues. The germline CDR1 and CDR2 sequences are MNHEY and SVGAGI. The V gene end was trimmed by 0 bases and the J gene end by 5 bases; junction bases not matched to a gene: 6. CDR3 residues: CASSYSIGQGETEAFF. The CDR3 nucleotides are TGTGCCAGCAGTTACTCGATCGGACAGGGGGAAACTGAAGCTTTCTTT.

This clonotype has more than one count but fewer than ten. This chain joins TRBV6-2 or TRBV6-3 and TRBJ2-1, with D perhaps TRBD2 (5 bases). The V gene lost 5 bases and the J gene lost 1 base, with 18 bases spanning the gap. CDR3 length: 17 amino acids. Germline V lookup: CDR1 MNHEY, CDR2 SVGEGT. The CDR3 DNA sequence: TGTGCCAGCAGTCGTAAAGCCGGACTCCCTTCCTACAATGAGCAGTTCTTC. It encodes CASSRKAGLPSYNEQFF.

This clonotype was seen more than once but under ten times. The V call is TRBV30, the J call TRBJ2-1; D unresolved. CDR1 is GTSNPN and CDR2 is SVGIG in the germline V gene (reference sequence). The CDR3 covers 13 residues. With 3 bases removed from V and 0 bases from J, the gap between germline ends came to 6 bases. CDR3 sequence: CAWRKSSYNEQFF. The CDR3 region has the DNA TGTGCCTGGAGAAAGAGCTCCTACAATGAGCAGTTCTTC.

The chain links TRBV6-5 to TRBJ1-3; no clear D gene. Germline loops: CDR1 MNHEY, CDR2 SVGAGI. V was cut by 0 bases and J by 0 bases, with 9 bases left in between. The CDR3 is made up of 16 amino acids. CDR3 protein: CASSYSAGFSGNTIYF. The DNA of the CDR3 is TGTGCCAGCAGTTACTCGGCCGGTTTCTCTGGAAACACCATATATTTT.

This clonotype was detected a few times. The chain recombines TRBV4-2 with TRBJ1-2; possible D gene TRBD1, 5 bases. The CDR3 covers 15 residues. Trimming removed 1 base from V and 4 bases from J, with 13 bases in between. The germline CDR1 and CDR2 sequences are LGHNA and YNFKEQ. The CDR3 DNA is TGTGCCAGCAGCCAAGTATTGGCAGGGACCTATGGCTACACCTTC. This translates into CASSQVLAGTYGYTF.

J is TRBJ2-7 and V is TRBV7-9; possibly TRBD1 for D (6 bases). CDR3 length equals 12 residues. With 7 bases removed from V and 2 bases from J, the gap between germline ends came to 9 bases. Per germline, CDR1 SEHNR and CDR2 FQNEAQ (reference sequence). CDR3 amino acids: CASTGETYEQYF. The CDR3 nucleotides read TGTGCCAGCACAGGGGAAACCTACGAGCAGTACTTC.

This clonotype was recorded many times. The V gene is TRBV7-2, the J gene TRBJ1-1, with TRBD1 as a possible D gene (6 bases). The germline V gene has CDR1 SGHTA and CDR2 FQGNSA. V gave up 3 bases and J gave up 5 bases, with 10 bases separating them. This CDR3 has 13 residues. This CDR3 is CASSFLRGTEAFF. CDR3 bases: TGTGCCAGCAGCTTCCTAAGGGGGACTGAAGCTTTCTTT. Full variable domain (missing parts from reference TRBV7-2 and TRBJ1-1): GAGVSQSPSNKVTEKGKDVELRCDPISGHTALYWYRQSLGQGLEFLIYFQGNSAPDKSGLPSDRFSAERTGGSVSTLTIQRTQQEDSAVYLCASSFLRGTEAFFGQGTRLTVV.

This clonotype has more than one count but fewer than ten. V and J are TRBV5-1 and TRBJ2-5; possible D gene TRBD2, 6 bases. V dropped 2 bases and J dropped 5 bases, with 19 bases sitting between them. Germline values: CDR1 SGHRS, CDR2 YFSETQ. The CDR3 has 16 residues. CDR3 region: CASSFRAGLERETQYF. CDR3 bases: TGCGCCAGCAGCTTCAGGGCGGGGCTGGAGAGGGAGACCCAGTACTTC.

Only a few counts were recorded for this clonotype. The chain joins TRBV12-3 or TRBV12-4 to TRBJ1-1; 12 bases agree with TRBD1. This CDR3 has 14 amino acids. With V trimmed by 6 bases and J by 7 bases, 6 bases remained unmatched. As DNA, the CDR3 is TGTGCCAGCAGCCTGGGACAGGGGGCGGTTGAAGCTTTCTTT. Translation gives CASSLGQGAVEAFF.

This clonotype was observed many times. This chain links TRBV6-5 with TRBJ2-1; 11 nucleotides agree with TRBD2. Looked up from germline, CDR1 is MNHEY and CDR2 is SVGAGI. The junction had 12 bases not matched to a gene; V was cut back by 4 bases and J by 7 bases. The CDR3 has 17 residues. The DNA for the CDR3 is TGTGCCAGCAGTTCCCCTCCGACTAGCGGGGCCCTTAATGAGCAGTTCTTC. Translating gives CASSSPPTSGALNEQFF.

This clonotype was detected only a few times. The chain couples TRBV7-9 to TRBJ2-1; TRBD2 aligns across 11 bases. CDR1 is SEHNR and CDR2 is FQNEAQ in the germline V gene (reference sequence). V shed 5 bases and J 7 bases; nucleotides not matched to a gene: 7. This CDR3 region has 15 residues. CDR3 loop: CASSRTSGWDNEQFF. DNA of the CDR3: TGTGCCAGCAGCCGGACTAGCGGGTGGGATAATGAGCAGTTCTTC.

The V call is TRBV2, the J call TRBJ2-5; tentatively, D is TRBD1 or TRBD2 (6 bases each). This CDR3 is 13 amino acids long. Germline-derived CDR1 and CDR2 are SNHLY and FYNNEI. V was cut by 7 bases and J by 1 base, with 10 bases left in between. The DNA for the CDR3 is TGTGCCAGCATAAGGGGGGCCCAAGAGACCCAGTACTTC. Encoded protein: CASIRGAQETQYF.

The chain employs TRBV6-2 or TRBV6-3 and TRBJ1-2, with a possible D match to TRBD1 (6 bases). The CDR3 has 13 residues. CDR1 is MNHEY and CDR2 is SVGEGT in the germline V gene. With 5 bases removed from V and 3 bases from J, the gap between germline ends came to 10 bases. This CDR3 reads CASSGGQYYGYTF. CDR3 sequence (DNA): TGTGCCAGCAGTGGAGGACAGTACTATGGCTACACCTTC.